The sample holds one count of the clone carrying this T cell receptor beta chain. The entry originates in a study of shared T cell receptors in the human thymus. Germline lookup yields CDR1 SGHAT and CDR2 FQNNGV. V lost 0 bases and J lost 3, with 14 bases in between. This CDR3 comprises 17 residues. Using immunoSEQ multiplex PCR, the repertoire was profiled, and TCRdb retains in-frame clones only, with some absent. The sample includes some 700,000 clones, 80% to 90% of them seen just once. The data were also submitted as part of a second study, on human thymus T cells. That report notes: Corrective surgery for congenital heart defects was being performed on the healthy Finnish infants who served as donors. Thymic material originated from resections removed in the course of corrective heart surgery. V and J genes seemed to be used with bias in thymic and blood repertoires. Related studies noted strongly shared thymic repertoires across unrelated people.

The receptor's source is a girl less than two years old with a congenital heart defect. Sequencing input: thymocytes. The chain has TRBV11-2 and TRBJ2-2, with D tentatively TRBD2 (7 bases). CDR3: CASSLDHWRGHTGELFF. The CDR3 DNA is TGTGCCAGCAGCTTAGATCATTGGCGGGGGCACACCGGGGAGCTGTTTTTT.